This T cell receptor (beta chain) was identified in a study of Ad26.COV2.S vaccination and SARS-CoV-2 variants. Study information: Donor was in the COV1001 Ad26.COV2.S trial arm.

TCRdb keeps only in-frame clones here, not all; method: immunoSEQ multiplex PCR. The sample has 350,000 to 500,000 clones, around 90% seen once. Germline CDR1 MNHEY, CDR2 SMNVEV (reference sequence). Trimming cost V 1 base and J 6 bases, with 9 bases left between them. The CDR3 contains 13 residues. Indicated treatment: about 20 received Ad26.COV2.S at low or high dose, single or two shots; 5 received placebo; per-sample allocation not given. Samples were taken on day 63 after the first vaccine or placebo injection. The chain employs TRBV27 and TRBJ1-2, with D unresolved. The TCR was taken from a person between 18 and 65 years old who received the Ad26.COV2.S COVID-19 vaccine or a placebo. The sequencing used peripheral blood, collected in a trial of Ad26.COV2.S vaccine versus placebo. The CDR3 bases are TGTGCCAGCAGTTTATACACAGCAAATGGCTACACCTTC. It specifies CASSLYTANGYTF.